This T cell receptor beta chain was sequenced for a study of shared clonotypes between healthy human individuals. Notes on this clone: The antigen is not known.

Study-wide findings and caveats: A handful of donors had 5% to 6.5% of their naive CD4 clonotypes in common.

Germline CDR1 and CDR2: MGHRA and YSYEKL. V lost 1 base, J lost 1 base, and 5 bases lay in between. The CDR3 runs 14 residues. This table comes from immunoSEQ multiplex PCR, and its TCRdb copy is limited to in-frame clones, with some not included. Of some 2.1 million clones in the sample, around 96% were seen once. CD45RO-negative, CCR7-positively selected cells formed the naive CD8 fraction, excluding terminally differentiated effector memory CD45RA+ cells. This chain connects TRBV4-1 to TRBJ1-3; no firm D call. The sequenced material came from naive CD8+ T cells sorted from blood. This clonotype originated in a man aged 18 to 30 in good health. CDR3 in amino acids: CASSQVQSGNTIYF. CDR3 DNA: TGCGCCAGCAGCCAAGTCCAGTCTGGAAACACCATATATTTT.